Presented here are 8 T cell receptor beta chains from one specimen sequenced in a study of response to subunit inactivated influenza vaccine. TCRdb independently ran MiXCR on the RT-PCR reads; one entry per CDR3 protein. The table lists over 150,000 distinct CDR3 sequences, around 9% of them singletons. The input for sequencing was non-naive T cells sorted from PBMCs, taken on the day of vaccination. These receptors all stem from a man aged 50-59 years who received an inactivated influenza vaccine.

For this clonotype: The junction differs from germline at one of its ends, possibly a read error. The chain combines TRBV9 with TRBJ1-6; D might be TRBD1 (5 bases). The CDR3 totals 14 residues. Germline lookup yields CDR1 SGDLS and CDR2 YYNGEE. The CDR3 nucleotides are TGTGCCAGCAGCGATACAGTCGCAGGGTCACCCCCCCACTTT. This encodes CASSDTVAGSPPHF. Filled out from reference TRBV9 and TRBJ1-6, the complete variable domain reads DSGVTQTPKHLITATGQRVTLRCSPRSGDLSVYWYQQSLDQGLQFLIQYYNGEERAKGNILERFSAQQFPDLHSELNLSSLELGDSALYFCASSDTVAGSPPHFGNGTRLTVT.

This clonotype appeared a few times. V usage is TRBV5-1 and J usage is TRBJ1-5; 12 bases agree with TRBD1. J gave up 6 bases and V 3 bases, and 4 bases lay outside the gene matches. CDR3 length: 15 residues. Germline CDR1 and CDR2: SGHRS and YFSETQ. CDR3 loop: CASSSGQGAGQPQHF. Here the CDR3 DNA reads TGCGCCAGCAGCTCGGGACAGGGGGCTGGTCAGCCCCAGCATTTT.

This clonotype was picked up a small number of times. The CDR3 DNA is TGTGCCAGTACTCCGTTCGGGCAGAACAAAAACATTCAGTACTTC. Its protein is CASTPFGQNKNIQYF. V usage is TRBV19 and J usage is TRBJ2-4; D is unresolved. The CDR3 runs 15 residues. Per the germline V gene, CDR1 is LNHDA and CDR2 is SQIVND (reference sequence). With 7 bases removed from V and 3 bases from J, the gap between germline ends came to 16 bases.

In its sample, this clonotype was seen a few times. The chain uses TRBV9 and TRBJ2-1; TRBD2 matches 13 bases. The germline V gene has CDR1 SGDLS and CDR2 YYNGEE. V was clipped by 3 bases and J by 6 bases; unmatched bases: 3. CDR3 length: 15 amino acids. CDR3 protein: CASSAGLAGSNEQFF. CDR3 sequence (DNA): TGTGCCAGCAGCGCGGGACTAGCGGGAAGCAATGAGCAGTTCTTC.

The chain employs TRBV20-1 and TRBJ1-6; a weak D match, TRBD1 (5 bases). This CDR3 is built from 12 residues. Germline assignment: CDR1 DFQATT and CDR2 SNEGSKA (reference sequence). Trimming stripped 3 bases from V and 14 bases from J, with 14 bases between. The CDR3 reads CSASYSVGALHF. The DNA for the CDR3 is TGCAGTGCTAGTTACTCGGTGGGGGCCCTCCACTTT.

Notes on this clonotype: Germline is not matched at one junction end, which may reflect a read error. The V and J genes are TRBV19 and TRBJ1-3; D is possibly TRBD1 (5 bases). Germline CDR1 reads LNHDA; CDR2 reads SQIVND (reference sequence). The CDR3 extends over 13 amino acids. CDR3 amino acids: CASSTTLADTISF. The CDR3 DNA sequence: TGTGCCAGTAGTACGACCTTAGCGGACACCATATCTTTT. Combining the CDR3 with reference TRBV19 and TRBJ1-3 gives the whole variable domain DGGITQSPKYLFRKEGQNVTLSCEQNLNHDAMYWYRQDPGQGLRLIYYSQIVNDFQKGDIAEGYSVSREKKESFPLTVTSAQKNPTAFYLCASSTTLADTISFGEGSWLTVV.

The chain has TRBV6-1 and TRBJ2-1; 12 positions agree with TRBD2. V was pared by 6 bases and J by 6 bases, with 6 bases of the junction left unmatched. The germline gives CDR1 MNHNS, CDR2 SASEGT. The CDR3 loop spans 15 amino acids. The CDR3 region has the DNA TGTGCCAGCAGGGACACTAGCGGGAGGTTCAATGAGCAGTTCTTC. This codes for CASRDTSGRFNEQFF.

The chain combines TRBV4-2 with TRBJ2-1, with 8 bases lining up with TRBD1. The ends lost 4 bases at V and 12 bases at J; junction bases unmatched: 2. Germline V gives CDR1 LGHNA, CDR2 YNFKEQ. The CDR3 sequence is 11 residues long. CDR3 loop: CASSPGQAQFF. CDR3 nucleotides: TGTGCCAGCAGCCCGGGACAGGCGCAGTTCTTC.